What follows describes a single T cell receptor (beta chain). This clonotype came up a few times. Its antigen is still unknown. Qualities for individual bases were not recorded, and no much larger clone is one base off. The treatment or condition label here, explained by the study, means: in vitro stimulation with specific CMV peptide epitopes to enrich CMV-specific T cells. The sample belongs to a study of T cell repertoires in cytomegalovirus infection (dated by TCRdb to between 2019 and 2020). With regard to the full study: Alongside well-studied HLA-B-restricted epitopes, the peptide stimulations were aimed at recently identified HLA-C-restricted CMV epitopes, whose presentation resists viral immunomodulation. The HLA type of each donor mattered for the analysis, because public TCR beta signatures pointed to carriage of CMV infection along with the matching HLA type.

Study-wide conclusions, independent of this receptor: In both this cohort and an independent approximately 350-donor cohort, the cumulative frequency of public TCR beta family members distinguished carriers of CMV infection plus the relevant HLA type. The ex vivo response was dominated by HLA-C-restricted CMV-specific TCR beta clonotypes, which also provided the single most frequent clonotype in two of eight donors.

V ends up 5 bases short and J 6 bases short, with an unmatched junction base count of 10. The CDR3 runs 15 amino acids, cysteine and phenylalanine included. The CDR3 DNA has 45 bases and is translated from base 1. This sample was sequenced with an Illumina HiSeq 1500. TCRdb handled the public reads itself, with Q25 trimming in fastp and clone calling in MiXCR, and kept productive beta chains. Every CDR3 protein is listed once, alongside the most common genes and DNA of its rows. The table for this sample lists about 52,000 distinct CDR3 sequences; around a fifth of them were counted only once. Of the sample, roughly 77% falls within the top ten clones.

This sample comprised CD8+ T cells from cultured PBMCs, obtained from culture after CMV antigen stimulation. Recombination joined TRBV12-3 or TRBV12-4 with TRBJ2-1; 7 central nucleotides agree with TRBD1. This receptor was taken from a human donor in good health (CMV status not recorded). Some clones in this sample may be carry-over from other donors' samples. The CDR3 protein sequence reads: CASSGTGQMVNEQFF. The nucleotide sequence reads as follows: TGTGCCAGCAGTGGAACGGGACAGATGGTCAATGAGCAGTTCTTC.